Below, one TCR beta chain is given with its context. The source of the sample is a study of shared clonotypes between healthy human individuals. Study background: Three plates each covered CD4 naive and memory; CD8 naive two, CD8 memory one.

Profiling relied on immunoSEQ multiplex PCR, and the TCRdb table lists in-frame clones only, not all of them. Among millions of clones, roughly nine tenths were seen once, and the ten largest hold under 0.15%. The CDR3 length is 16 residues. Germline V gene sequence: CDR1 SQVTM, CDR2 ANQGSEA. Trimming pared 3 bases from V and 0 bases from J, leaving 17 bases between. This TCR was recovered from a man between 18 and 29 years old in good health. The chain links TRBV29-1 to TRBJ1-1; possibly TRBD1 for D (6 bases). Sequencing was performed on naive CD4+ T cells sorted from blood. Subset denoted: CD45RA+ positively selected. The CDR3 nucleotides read TGCAGCGTTGACGGCGGGGGCCTACTCCTGAACACTGAAGCTTTCTTT. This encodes CSVDGGGLLLNTEAFF.